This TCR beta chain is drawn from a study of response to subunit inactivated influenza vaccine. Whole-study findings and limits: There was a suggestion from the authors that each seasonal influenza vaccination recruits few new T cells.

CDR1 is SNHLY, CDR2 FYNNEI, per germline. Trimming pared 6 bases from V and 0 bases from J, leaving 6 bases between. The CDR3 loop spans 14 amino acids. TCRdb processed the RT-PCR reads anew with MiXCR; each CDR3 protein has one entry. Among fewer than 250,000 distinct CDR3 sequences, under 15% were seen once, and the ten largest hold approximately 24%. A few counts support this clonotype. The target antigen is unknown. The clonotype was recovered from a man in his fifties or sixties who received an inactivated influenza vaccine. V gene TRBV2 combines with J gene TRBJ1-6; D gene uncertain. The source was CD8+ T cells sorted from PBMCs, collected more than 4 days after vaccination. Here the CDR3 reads CASRGSSYNSPLHF. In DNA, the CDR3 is TGTGCCAGCAGAGGGAGCTCCTATAATTCACCCCTCCACTTT.